In this sample, the clone carrying this T cell receptor (beta chain) turned up once. These data belong to a study of radiotherapy plus CTLA-4 blockade in lung cancer. Sequencing was performed with immunoSEQ multiplex PCR; in TCRdb, only in-frame clones are kept and a portion is missing. The sample contains about 95,000 clones, around four fifths of which appear only once. The TCR originated in a human donor with non-small cell lung cancer who had stable disease on radiotherapy plus ipilimumab. This material consisted of peripheral blood, taken from a patient treated with radiotherapy plus ipilimumab.

Here the CDR3 DNA reads TGCAGCGTTGAAGACCCACCCTATGGCTACACCTTC. Translation: CSVEDPPYGYTF. This sequence joins TRBV29-1 and TRBJ1-2, with D uncertain. Trimming took off 0 bases at V and 4 bases at J, with 6 bases between the two ends. This CDR3 is built from 12 residues. Germline assignment: CDR1 SQVTM and CDR2 ANQGSEA.